This T cell receptor (beta chain) was sequenced for a study of blood T cell repertoires in COVID-19. Study-level information: Researchers got acute and convalescent COVID-19 samples from the United States, Italy and Spain. Sources were T cells, B-cell-depleted T cells, or PBMCs; the material itself was cDNA or gDNA.

The germline V gene encodes CDR1 MNHEY and CDR2 SVGAGI. This CDR3 is 13 amino acids long. Trimming pared 8 bases from V and 5 bases from J, leaving 15 bases between. Original handling: Amplification from reference gene primers served as the basis for estimated nucleated cell counts. Assay: immunoSEQ multiplex PCR; the TCRdb copy retains only in-frame clones and omits some. The V and J calls and clone size are taken from that table; D and trimming were inferred from the DNA. In the table there are 31,000 or so clones, more than 70% of which are singletons. The chain recombines TRBV6-5 with TRBJ2-5; the D gene is possibly TRBD2 (6 bases). The source material was peripheral blood. This TCR came from a human donor in a cohort sampled during active COVID-19. The CDR3 nucleotides read TGTGCCAGCTTACGGGGGAATAGGGAGACCCAGTACTTC. Translating it yields CASLRGNRETQYF.